This entry concerns a single TCR beta chain. The antigen remains undetermined. Germline CDR1 reads SGHAT; CDR2 reads FQNNGV. The CDR3 is 15 amino acids. Trimming took 5 bases from V and 4 from J; bases not matched to a gene: 8. This specimen comes from a study of cytomegalovirus exposure and HLA in healthy donors. Study-level information: The 100 to 150 validation repertoires matched the approximately 700 first-cohort repertoires in platform, a later analysis reported. Study-level results: In the 95 to 150 validation repertoires, a later analysis found that first-cohort TCR clusters tended to co-occur. In vitro experiments confirmed that three CMV-associated chains were specific for CMV antigens. Many donors carried some public TCRs, although rarity characterized most TCR sequences.

Libraries were prepared by immunoSEQ multiplex PCR; TCRdb keeps only in-frame clonotypes and omits some of them. The sample contains 200,000 to 250,000 clones, over 80% of which appear only once. The chain is built from TRBV11-2 and TRBJ2-7, with TRBD2 identical over 10 bases. This clonotype was obtained from a woman under 40 in good health and CMV-seropositive. Material: PBMCs. DNA for the CDR3: TGTGCCAGCAGCCAGCTGGCTAGCGGGAGATACGAGCAGTACTTC. Amino acid sequence: CASSQLASGRYEQYF. Full variable domain (remainder filled in from reference TRBV11-2 and TRBJ2-7): EAGVAQSPRYKIIEKRQSVAFWCNPISGHATLYWYQQILGQGPKLLIQFQNNGVVDDSQLPKDRFSAERLKGVDSTLKIQPAKLEDSAVYLCASSQLASGRYEQYFGPGTRLTVT.